This TCR beta chain originates from a study of blood T cell repertoires in COVID-19. Turning to the study itself: Sample material is recorded as cDNA or gDNA derived from T cells, B-cell-depleted T cells, or PBMCs.

Profiling relied on immunoSEQ multiplex PCR, and the TCRdb table lists in-frame clones only, not all of them. The sample includes tens of thousands of clones, roughly 81% seen only once; the top ten take over 8.5%. Germline CDR1 reads SGHKS; CDR2 reads YYEKEE (reference sequence). With 4 bases removed from V and 0 bases from J, the gap between germline ends came to 14 bases. CDR3 length: 16 residues. This clonotype was sampled from a human donor in a cohort sampled during active COVID-19. This sequence joins TRBV5-5 and TRBJ1-3; weak D call: TRBD1 (5 bases). Specimen: peripheral blood. The chain's CDR3 is CASSRLGGSSGNTIYF. CDR3 coding DNA: TGTGCCAGCAGCCGGTTGGGGGGTTCCTCTGGAAACACCATATATTTT.